A single sample is the source of the 14 T cell receptor beta chains below, sequenced in a study of blood T cell dynamics during melanoma immunotherapy. Time point noted: week 3, after first cycle of checkpoint inhibitor. TCRdb's copy holds only in-frame clones and misses some; the assay was immunoSEQ multiplex PCR. This sample yields approximately 11,000 clones, of which over 80% are seen a single time; approximately 6.9% belongs to the top ten. Specimen: blood, collected from a patient treated with checkpoint blockade. The receptors here all came from a human donor with melanoma.

The genes are TRBV2 and TRBJ1-4, with 7 bases that match TRBD1. Trimming at V came to 3 bases and at J to 4 bases, leaving 8 bases not matched to a gene. This CDR3 spans 16 amino acids. CDR1 is SNHLY, CDR2 FYNNEI, per germline. CDR3 in DNA: TGTGCCAGCAGTGAGGTCAGGGGGAGGGGTAATGAAAAACTGTTTTTT. This gives the protein CASSEVRGRGNEKLFF.

The J gene is TRBJ1-2, the V gene TRBV5-1; no definite D call. Germline-derived CDR1 and CDR2 are SGHRS and YFSETQ. This CDR3 region has 13 residues. Trimming removed 0 bases at V and 6 bases at J, with 9 bases between. CDR3 nucleotide sequence: TGCGCCAGCAGCTTGGACGGGAGCCATGGCTACACCTTC. It yields the protein CASSLDGSHGYTF.

This clone is medium-sized by share. This sample includes further DNA sequences coding for the same CDR3. This chain's CDR3 is CASSIGQGRGYTF. CDR3 DNA sequence: TGTGCCAGTAGTATAGGGCAGGGCCGCGGCTACACCTTC. The rearrangement uses TRBV19 and TRBJ1-2; the D gene is possibly TRBD1 (5 bases). Germline V gene data show CDR1 as LNHDA and CDR2 as SQIVND (reference sequence). The CDR3 extends over 13 amino acids. Between the trimmed V and J ends, which lost 1 base and 8 bases, there was a span of 11 bases.

The J gene is TRBJ2-7, the V gene TRBV15, with D unclear. Per germline, CDR1 LNHNV and CDR2 YYDKDF (reference sequence). The ends were cut back, 2 bases at V and 3 bases at J, with 8 bases in the middle. CDR3 length: 13 amino acids. CDR3 sequence (DNA): TGTGCCACCAGCAGACAAGGGAACTACGAGCAGTACTTC. Residues: CATSRQGNYEQYF.

In DNA, the CDR3 is TGTGCCAGTAGCCCCCAAGGAGGGATTATCCATGGCTACACCTTC. Translation: CASSPQGGIIHGYTF. The chain links TRBV19 to TRBJ1-2; no firm D call. Germline CDR1 reads LNHDA; CDR2 reads SQIVND (reference sequence). Trimming removed 6 bases from V and 6 bases from J, with 20 bases in between. The length of the CDR3 is 15 residues.

The V gene is TRBV19, the J gene TRBJ2-5; perhaps TRBD1 as D (6 bases). The last part of the DNA fits TRBJ2-7 better; the J call may be wrong. CDR3 length: 14 amino acids. Germline V gene lookup returns CDR1 LNHDA and CDR2 SQIVND (reference sequence). Here the CDR3 DNA reads TGTGCCAGTAGTGCCTCAGGGGCCACCTACGAGCAGTACTTC. Encoded protein: CASSASGATYEQYF.

The CDR3 protein is CASSIADRGTYTIYF. CDR3 nucleotides: TGTGCCAGTAGTATCGCTGATAGGGGGACGTACACCATATATTTT. The V call is TRBV19, the J call TRBJ1-3, with TRBD1 as a possible D gene (6 bases). V lost 3 bases to trimming and J lost 8 bases, with 17 bases between them. This CDR3 contains 15 residues. CDR1 is LNHDA and CDR2 is SQIVND in the germline V gene (reference sequence).

The chain combines TRBV30 with TRBJ2-5; D assignment may be TRBD1 or TRBD2 (5 bases each). V was trimmed by 1 base and J by 7 bases, leaving 13 bases between them. Germline CDR1 is GTSNPN and CDR2 is SVGIG (reference sequence). This CDR3 is built from 13 residues. The CDR3 loop reads CAWSETGRGTQYF. DNA of the CDR3: TGTGCCTGGAGTGAAACGGGACGCGGGACCCAGTACTTC.

The chain's CDR3 is CASSGTGGREKLFF. DNA of the CDR3: TGTGCCAGCAGCGGGACAGGGGGGCGTGAAAAACTGTTTTTT. The chain is built from TRBV7-2 and TRBJ1-4; 11 bases line up with TRBD1. This CDR3 spans 14 amino acids. J gave up 7 bases and V 5 bases, and 3 bases lay outside the gene matches. Germline CDR1 SGHTA, CDR2 FQGNSA. Complete variable domain (other parts from reference TRBV7-2 and TRBJ1-4): GAGVSQSPSNKVTEKGKDVELRCDPISGHTALYWYRQSLGQGLEFLIYFQGNSAPDKSGLPSDRFSAERTGGSVSTLTIQRTQQEDSAVYLCASSGTGGREKLFFGSGTQLSVL.

The rearrangement links TRBV18 to TRBJ1-2, with D possibly TRBD1 on 5 matching bases. This CDR3 spans 15 amino acids. Trimming took 2 bases from V and 4 from J, leaving 14 bases between them. Germline V lookup: CDR1 KGHSH, CDR2 LQKENI. The CDR3 sequence: CASSPGQGRTYGYTF. Here the CDR3 DNA reads TGTGCCAGCTCACCAGGGCAGGGTAGGACCTATGGCTACACCTTC.

The table lists this clone with a few counts. The chain uses TRBV5-6 and TRBJ1-5; D is unclear. The V gene lost 0 bases and the J gene lost 0 bases, with 7 bases spanning the gap. This CDR3 has 15 residues. Germline loops: CDR1 SGHDT, CDR2 YYEEEE. This chain's CDR3 is CASSLVRDSNQPQHF. The DNA of the CDR3 is TGTGCCAGCAGCTTGGTTAGGGATAGCAATCAGCCCCAGCATTTT.

The gene calls are TRBV18 and TRBJ1-3, with a possible D match to TRBD1 (5 bases). The CDR3 sequence is 16 residues long. Germline V CDR1 and CDR2: KGHSH, LQKENI. V was trimmed by 2 bases and J by 3 bases, leaving 14 bases between them. As DNA, the CDR3 is TGTGCCAGCTCACCAGTTACGGGGGTTGGTGGAAACACCATATATTTT. Protein product: CASSPVTGVGGNTIYF.

The chain is built from TRBV5-8 and TRBJ1-1, with D unclear. Trimming stripped 0 bases from V and 0 bases from J, with 6 bases between. CDR1 is SGHTS and CDR2 is YDEGEE in the germline V gene. The CDR3 length is 14 residues. The CDR3 protein is CASSLEGMNTEAFF. CDR3 nucleotides: TGTGCCAGCAGCTTGGAGGGTATGAACACTGAAGCTTTCTTT.

The J gene is TRBJ2-5, the V gene TRBV5-1; a possible D gene is TRBD1 (7 bases). The CDR3 consists of 15 residues. The V gene lost 0 bases and the J gene lost 3 bases, with 12 bases spanning the gap. Germline assignment: CDR1 SGHRS and CDR2 YFSETQ. The CDR3 coding sequence is TGCGCCAGCAGCTTGGGTCAGGGGGGTAAAGAGACCCAGTACTTC. This gives the protein CASSLGQGGKETQYF.